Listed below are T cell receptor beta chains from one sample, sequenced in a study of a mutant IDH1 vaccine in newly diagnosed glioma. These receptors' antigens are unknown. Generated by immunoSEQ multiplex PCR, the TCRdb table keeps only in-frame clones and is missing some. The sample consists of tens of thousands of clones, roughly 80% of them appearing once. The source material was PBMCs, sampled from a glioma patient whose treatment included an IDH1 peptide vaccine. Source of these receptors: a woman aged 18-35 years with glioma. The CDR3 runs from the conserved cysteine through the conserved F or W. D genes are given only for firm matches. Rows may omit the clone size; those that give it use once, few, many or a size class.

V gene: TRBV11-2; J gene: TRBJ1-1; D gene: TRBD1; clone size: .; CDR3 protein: CASSLETGRNTEAFF; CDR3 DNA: TGTGCCAGCAGCTTGGAGACAGGGAGGAACACTGAAGCTTTCTTT
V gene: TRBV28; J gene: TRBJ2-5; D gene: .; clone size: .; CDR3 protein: CASSLTRTWAGETQYF; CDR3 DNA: TGTGCCAGCAGTTTAACCCGGACCTGGGCAGGAGAGACCCAGTACTTC
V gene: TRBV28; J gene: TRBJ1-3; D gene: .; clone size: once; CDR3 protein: CASRPGGGNTIYF; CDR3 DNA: TGTGCCAGCAGACCGGGTGGGGGAAACACCATATATTTT
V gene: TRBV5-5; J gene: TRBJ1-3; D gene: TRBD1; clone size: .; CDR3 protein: CASSPDPGTGITIYF; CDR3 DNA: TGTGCCAGCAGCCCGGACCCCGGGACAGGGATTACCATATATTTT
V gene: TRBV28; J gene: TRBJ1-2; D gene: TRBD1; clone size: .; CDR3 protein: CASSFDRGLNYGYTF; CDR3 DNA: TGTGCCAGCAGTTTCGACAGGGGGCTCAACTATGGCTACACCTTC
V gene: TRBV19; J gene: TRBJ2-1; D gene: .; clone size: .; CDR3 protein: CASSIWAGNEQFF; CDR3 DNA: TGTGCCAGTAGTATATGGGCGGGGAATGAGCAGTTCTTC
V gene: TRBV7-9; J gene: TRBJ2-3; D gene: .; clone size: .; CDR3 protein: CASSFTQGRVDTDTQYF; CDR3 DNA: TGTGCCAGCAGCTTTACCCAGGGGCGGGTGGACACAGATACGCAGTATTTT
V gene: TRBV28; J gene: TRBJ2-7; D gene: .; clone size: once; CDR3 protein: CASRYSVYEQYF; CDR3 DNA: TGTGCCAGCAGATATAGCGTTTACGAGCAGTACTTC
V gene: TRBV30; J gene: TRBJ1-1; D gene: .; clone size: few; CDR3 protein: CAAEGHNTEAFF; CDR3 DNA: TGTGCCGCTGAGGGACATAACACTGAAGCTTTCTTT
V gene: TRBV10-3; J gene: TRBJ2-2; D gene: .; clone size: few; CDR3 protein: CAISERAGADTGELFF; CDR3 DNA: TGTGCCATCAGTGAGAGGGCGGGGGCCGACACCGGGGAGCTGTTTTTT
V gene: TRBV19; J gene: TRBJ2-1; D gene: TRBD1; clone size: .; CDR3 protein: CASQGQNNEQFF; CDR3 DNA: TGTGCCAGCCAGGGACAGAACAATGAGCAGTTCTTC
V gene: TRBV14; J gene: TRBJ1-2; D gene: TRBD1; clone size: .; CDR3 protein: CASSQAHRGRSGYTF; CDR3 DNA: TGTGCCAGCAGCCAAGCCCACAGGGGGCGTTCTGGCTACACCTTC
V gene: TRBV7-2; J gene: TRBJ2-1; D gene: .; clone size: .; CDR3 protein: CASSLALAIAYNEQFF; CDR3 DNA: TGTGCCAGCAGCTTAGCGCTAGCGATCGCCTACAATGAGCAGTTCTTC
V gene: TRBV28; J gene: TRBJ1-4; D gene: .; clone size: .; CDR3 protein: CASSRSITGSTNEKLFF; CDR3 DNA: TGTGCCAGCAGTCGCTCTATTACAGGGTCCACTAATGAAAAACTGTTTTTT
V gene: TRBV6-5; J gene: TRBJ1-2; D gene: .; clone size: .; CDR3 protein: CASSWGAYYGYTF; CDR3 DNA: TGTGCCAGCAGTTGGGGGGCGTACTATGGCTACACCTTC
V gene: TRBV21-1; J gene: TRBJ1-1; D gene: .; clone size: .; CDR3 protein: CASSPDRVMMNTEAFF; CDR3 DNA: TGTGCCAGCAGCCCGGACAGGGTGATGATGAACACTGAAGCTTTCTTT